Listed below are T cell receptor beta chains from one sample, sequenced in a study of OX40 agonist ivuxolimab in advanced cancers. TCRdb's copy holds only in-frame clones and misses some; the assay was immunoSEQ multiplex PCR. The sample holds fewer than 65,000 clones, approximately 94% seen once. Material: CD4+ or CD8+ T cells sorted from blood, obtained in a trial of the OX40 agonist ivuxolimab. Receptor source: an adult with an advanced solid tumor such as melanoma, head and neck, liver or kidney cancer. Each CDR3 is given with its conserved first and last residue. The D gene is left open where the match is weak. Expanded clones are given a class, and other clones once, few, many or no size at all.

d_call	clone_size	v_call	cdr3_length	j_call	cdr3_aa	cdr3_nt
NA	NA	TRBV29-1	13	TRBJ1-2	CSVGETDHYGYTF	TGCAGCGTTGGAGAGACAGACCACTATGGCTACACCTTC
TRBD2	NA	TRBV4-2	16	TRBJ2-7	CASSQGREGPLYEQYF	TGTGCCAGCAGCCAAGGGCGGGAGGGCCCCCTCTACGAGCAGTACTTC
TRBD1	NA	TRBV29-1	12	TRBJ1-1	CSGGQRNTEAFF	TGCAGCGGGGGACAGCGGAACACTGAAGCTTTCTTT
TRBD1	NA	TRBV7-2	15	TRBJ1-1	CASSVPQGAWTEAFF	TGTGCCAGCAGCGTACCGCAGGGGGCGTGGACTGAAGCTTTCTTT
NA	NA	TRBV6-5	11	TRBJ2-2	CATFVTGELFF	TGTGCCACCTTCGTAACCGGGGAGCTGTTTTTT
TRBD2	NA	TRBV9	14	TRBJ2-7	CASSLAGGPYEQYF	TGTGCCAGCAGCCTAGCGGGAGGGCCCTACGAGCAGTACTTC
TRBD2	NA	TRBV7-3	15	TRBJ2-1	CASSLTGASGKEQFF	TGTGCCAGCAGCTTAACGGGGGCTAGCGGGAAGGAGCAGTTCTTC
NA	NA	TRBV5-1	14	TRBJ2-7	CASSLELARGEQYF	TGCGCCAGCAGCTTGGAACTAGCCCGGGGCGAGCAGTACTTC
TRBD1	NA	TRBV6-1	12	TRBJ1-1	CASSGGTAEAFF	TGTGCCAGCAGTGGGGGGACAGCTGAAGCTTTCTTT
NA	once	TRBV12-5	12	TRBJ1-1	CASGLGSTEAFF	TGTGCTAGTGGTTTGGGGAGCACTGAAGCTTTCTTT
TRBD2	NA	TRBV4-3	15	TRBJ2-1	CASSQGLAGYNEQFF	TGCGCCAGCAGCCAGGGACTAGCGGGATACAATGAGCAGTTCTTC
TRBD2	NA	TRBV27	15	TRBJ2-7	CASKLAGGPSYEQYF	TGTGCCAGCAAGCTAGCGGGAGGCCCCTCCTACGAGCAGTACTTC
NA	NA	TRBV9	17	TRBJ2-7	CASSPRAGEGRSYEQYF	TGTGCCAGCAGCCCGCGCGCAGGGGAGGGCCGGTCCTACGAGCAGTACTTC
TRBD2	NA	TRBV27	16	TRBJ2-1	CASSPNLGLAPNEQFF	TGTGCCAGCAGTCCAAATCTGGGACTAGCGCCCAATGAGCAGTTCTTC
NA	NA	TRBV28	18	TRBJ2-1	CASSKSDREGGYDNEQFF	TGTGCCAGCAGTAAATCAGACAGGGAAGGAGGGTACGACAATGAGCAGTTCTTC
NA	NA	TRBV6-5	14	TRBJ2-3	CASSYAGLGDTQYF	TGTGCCAGCAGTTATGCGGGACTGGGAGATACGCAGTATTTT
NA	NA	TRBV4-3	13	TRBJ2-5	CASSQGGRETQYF	TGCGCCAGCAGCCAAGGTGGGCGGGAGACCCAGTACTTC
TRBD1	NA	TRBV11-2	15	TRBJ1-5	CASSPPGQDYGPQHF	TGTGCCAGCAGCCCTCCGGGACAGGATTATGGGCCCCAGCATTTT
NA	NA	TRBV27	13	TRBJ2-7	CASTPNPVGEQYF	TGTGCCAGCACCCCTAATCCCGTCGGGGAGCAGTACTTC
NA	NA	TRBV2	14	TRBJ2-2	CATREVWNTGELFF	TGTGCCACCAGAGAGGTGTGGAACACCGGGGAGCTGTTTTTT
TRBD2	NA	TRBV7-9	15	TRBJ2-7	CASSSLLAGEGEQYF	TGTGCCAGCAGCTCCCTACTAGCGGGAGAGGGCGAGCAGTACTTC
TRBD2	NA	TRBV28	15	TRBJ2-3	CASTEPGTSTDTQYF	TGTGCCAGCACCGAACCCGGGACTAGTACAGATACGCAGTATTTT
NA	NA	TRBV7-6	15	TRBJ2-3	CASTPGLLITDTQYF	TGTGCCAGCACCCCAGGTCTTCTTATCACAGATACGCAGTATTTT